This TCR beta chain was captured in a study of cytomegalovirus exposure and HLA in healthy donors. Findings of the study overall: Presence/absence results assume similar sequencing depth per donor, which may not hold. Later findings reportedly placed an Asian-associated ancestry cluster below the 666-donor mean for N-insertions. In a later analysis, TCR beta V- and J-gene trimming showed a link to a missense DCLRE1C variant.

PCR primers comprised 60 Vbeta and 13 Jbeta primers. Using immunoSEQ multiplex PCR, the repertoire was profiled, and TCRdb retains in-frame clones only, with some absent. The repertoire holds around 140,000 clones, approximately 70% seen once, with 1.5% to 2% in the top ten. Healthy people donating bone marrow made up the donors. This clone was seen a few times. Its antigen is not identified. V dropped 7 bases and J dropped 2; count of bases not matched to a gene: 5. The CDR3 consists of 13 residues. Germline V gives CDR1 MGHDK, CDR2 SYGVNS. The specimen sequenced was PBMCs. The rearrangement uses TRBV25-1 and TRBJ2-7; 7 positions match TRBD1. The receptor's source is a woman aged 18-29 years in good health and CMV-seronegative. The CDR3 DNA reads TGTGCCAGCACTCGCGGACAGGCCTACGAGCAGTACTTC. This sequence encodes CASTRGQAYEQYF.